One T cell receptor beta chain is described in this entry. Its antigen is not identified. Using immunoSEQ multiplex PCR, the repertoire was profiled, and TCRdb retains in-frame clones only, with some absent. The sample includes about 110,000 clones, approximately 70% of them seen just once. These data are taken from a study of shared clonotypes between healthy human individuals. Study as a whole: In total, the donors were two women and a few men aged 18 to 49. Study observations and caveats: Compared with memory subsets, naive subsets generally had larger estimated richness. Of the naive CD4 clonotypes, roughly 5% were shared across a few donors.

Germline CDR1 reads MDHEN; CDR2 reads SYDVKM. Trimming cost V 3 bases and J 3 bases, with 11 bases left between them. CDR3 size: 15 residues. The chain recombines TRBV28 with TRBJ2-2; D gene uncertain. Sequencing input: memory CD8+ T cells sorted from blood. The subset is: CD45RO+ cells pooled with CCR7-negative TemRA cells. The sequence derives from a woman aged 30 to 39 in good health. CDR3 nucleotide sequence: TGTGCCAGCAGTTTCCGGCAGGCCGACACCGGGGAGCTGTTTTTT. Its translation: CASSFRQADTGELFF.